Reported below is one T cell receptor (beta chain). Its antigen is undetermined. CDR3 length: 17 residues. The V end was cut by 3 bases, the J end by 3 bases, with 20 bases between. Germline V lookup: CDR1 ENHRY, CDR2 SYGVKD. The repertoire was sequenced with immunoSEQ multiplex PCR; TCRdb's copy has only in-frame clones and lacks some. The sample lists about 680,000 clones; under 95% were seen once. This sample is drawn from a study of shared clonotypes between healthy human individuals. Study-level background: Donors had three CD4 naive, three CD4 memory, two CD8 naive and one CD8 memory plate apiece. The study, taken as a whole, reports: The low donor count limited represented genetic and exposure-history diversity. In several donors, about 5% of naive CD4 clonotypes appeared in common.

Terminally differentiated effector memory CD45RA+ cells were excluded by CCR7 positive selection of CD45RO-negative cells. Every one of the donors was a Caucasian adult that lived in Nashville, Tennessee. The chain joins TRBV10-3 to TRBJ2-5; no clear D. The specimen sequenced was naive CD8+ T cells sorted from blood. This clonotype originated in a man in his thirties or forties in good health. For the CDR3, the DNA is TGTGCCATCAGTGACCCGAACCAGACACTTTTGGAAGAGACCCAGTACTTC. Protein: CAISDPNQTLLEETQYF.